The following is a TCR beta chain sequence with its context. Germline values: CDR1 SGHVS, CDR2 FQNEAQ. There are 16 residues in the CDR3. Trimming cost V 5 bases and J 4 bases; bases outside gene matches: 11. This specimen comes from a study of T-cell reconstitution after alpha-beta-depleted transplantation in children. The TCRbeta library was prepared with unique molecular identifiers. TCRdb redid the calling of the PCR reads with MiXCR, one entry per CDR3 protein. Counted here are some 490,000 distinct CDR3 sequences, roughly an eighth occurring once; the ten biggest clones make up about 6%. The receptor comes from a human donor who donated a stem cell graft to a child with combined immunodeficiency. Sequences were derived from PBMCs from the stem cell graft donor, sampled from the stem cell graft. The chain couples TRBV7-8 to TRBJ1-5, with 7 bases matching TRBD1. This chain's CDR3 is CASSLRQGGGNQPQHF. The CDR3 nucleotides are TGTGCCAGCAGCCTAAGACAAGGGGGCGGGAATCAGCCCCAGCATTTT.